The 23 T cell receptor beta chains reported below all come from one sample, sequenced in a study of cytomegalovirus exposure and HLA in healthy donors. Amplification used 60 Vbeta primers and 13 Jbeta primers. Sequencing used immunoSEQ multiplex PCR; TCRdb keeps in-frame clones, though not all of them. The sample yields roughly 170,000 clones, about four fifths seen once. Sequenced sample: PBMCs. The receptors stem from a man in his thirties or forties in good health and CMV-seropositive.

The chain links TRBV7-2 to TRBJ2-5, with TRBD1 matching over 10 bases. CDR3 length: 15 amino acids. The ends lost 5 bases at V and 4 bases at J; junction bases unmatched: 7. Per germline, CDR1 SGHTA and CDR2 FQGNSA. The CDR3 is CASSLETGGGETQYF. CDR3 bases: TGTGCCAGCAGCCTAGAGACAGGGGGCGGAGAGACCCAGTACTTC.

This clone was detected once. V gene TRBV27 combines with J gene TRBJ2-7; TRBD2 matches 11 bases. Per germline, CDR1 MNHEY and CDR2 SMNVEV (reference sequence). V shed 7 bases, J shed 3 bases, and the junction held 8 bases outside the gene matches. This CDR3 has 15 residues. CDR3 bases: TGTGCCAGCACCGCAAGACTAGCGGGGATCTACGAGCAGTACTTC. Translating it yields CASTARLAGIYEQYF.

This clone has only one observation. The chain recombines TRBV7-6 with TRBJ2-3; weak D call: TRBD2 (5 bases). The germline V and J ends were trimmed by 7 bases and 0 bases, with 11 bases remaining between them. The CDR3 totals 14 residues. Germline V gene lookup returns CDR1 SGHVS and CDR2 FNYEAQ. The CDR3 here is CASTLSGSTDTQYF. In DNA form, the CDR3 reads TGTGCCAGCACCCTCTCGGGGAGCACAGATACGCAGTATTTT.

In nucleotides, the CDR3 is TGTGCCAGCAGCTTAGGCCGGGGGCAAGAGACCCAGTACTTC. Residues: CASSLGRGQETQYF. The gene calls are TRBV13 and TRBJ2-5, with TRBD2 as a possible D gene (6 bases). Trimming stripped 0 bases from V and 2 bases from J, with 7 bases between. Germline CDR1 reads PRHDT; CDR2 reads FYEKMQ (reference sequence). The CDR3 length is 14 residues.

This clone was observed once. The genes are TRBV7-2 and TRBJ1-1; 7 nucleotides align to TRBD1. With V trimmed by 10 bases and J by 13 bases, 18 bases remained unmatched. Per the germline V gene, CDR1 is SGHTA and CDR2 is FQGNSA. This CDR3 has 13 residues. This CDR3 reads CATGRSEGAVVFF. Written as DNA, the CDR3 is TGTGCCACGGGCCGGAGTGAGGGGGCAGTTGTTTTCTTT.

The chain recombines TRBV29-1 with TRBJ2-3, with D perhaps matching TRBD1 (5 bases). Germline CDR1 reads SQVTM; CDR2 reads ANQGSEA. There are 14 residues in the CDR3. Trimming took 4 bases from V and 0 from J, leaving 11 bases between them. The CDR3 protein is CSVVPRTSTDTQYF. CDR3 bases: TGCAGCGTTGTGCCCAGGACAAGCACAGATACGCAGTATTTT.

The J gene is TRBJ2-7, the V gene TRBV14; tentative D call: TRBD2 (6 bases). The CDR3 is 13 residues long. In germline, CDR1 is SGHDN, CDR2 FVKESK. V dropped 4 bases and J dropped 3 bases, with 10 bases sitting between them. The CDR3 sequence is CASSRRAGYEQYF. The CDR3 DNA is TGTGCCAGCAGCCGGAGGGCCGGCTACGAGCAGTACTTC.

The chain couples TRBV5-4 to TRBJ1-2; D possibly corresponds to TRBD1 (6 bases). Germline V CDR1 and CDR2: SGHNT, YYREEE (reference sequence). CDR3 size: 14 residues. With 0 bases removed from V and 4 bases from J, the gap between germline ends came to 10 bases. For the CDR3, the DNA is TGTGCCAGCAGCTTGGCAGGGGCCGGCTATGGCTACACCTTC. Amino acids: CASSLAGAGYGYTF. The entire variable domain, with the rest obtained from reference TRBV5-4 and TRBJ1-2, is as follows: ETGVTQSPTHLIKTRGQQVTLRCSSQSGHNTVSWYQQALGQGPQFIFQYYREEENGRGNFPPRFSGLQFPNYSSELNVNALELDDSALYLCASSLAGAGYGYTFGSGTRLTVV.

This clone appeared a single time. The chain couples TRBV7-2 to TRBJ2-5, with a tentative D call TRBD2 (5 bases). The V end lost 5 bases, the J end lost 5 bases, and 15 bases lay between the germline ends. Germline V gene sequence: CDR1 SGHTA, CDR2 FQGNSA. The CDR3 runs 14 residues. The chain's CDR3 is CASSPMGRAETQYF. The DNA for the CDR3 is TGTGCCAGCAGCCCTATGGGGAGAGCCGAGACCCAGTACTTC.

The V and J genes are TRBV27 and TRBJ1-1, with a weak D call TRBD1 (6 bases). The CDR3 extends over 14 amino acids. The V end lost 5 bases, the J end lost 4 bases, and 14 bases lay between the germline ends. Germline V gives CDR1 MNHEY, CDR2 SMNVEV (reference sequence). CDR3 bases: TGTGCCAGCAGTAGGGGGGGCTGGGGCACTGAAGCTTTCTTT. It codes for CASSRGGWGTEAFF.

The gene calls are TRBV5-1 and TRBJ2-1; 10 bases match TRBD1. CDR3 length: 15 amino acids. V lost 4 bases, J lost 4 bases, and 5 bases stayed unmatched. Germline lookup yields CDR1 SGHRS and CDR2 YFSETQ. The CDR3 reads CASSSGQGVYNEQFF. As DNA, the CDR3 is TGCGCCAGCAGCAGCGGACAGGGGGTTTACAATGAGCAGTTCTTC.

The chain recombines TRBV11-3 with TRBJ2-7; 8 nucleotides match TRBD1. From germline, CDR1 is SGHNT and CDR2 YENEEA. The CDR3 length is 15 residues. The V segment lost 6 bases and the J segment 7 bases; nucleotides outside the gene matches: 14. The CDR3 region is CASSPGTGASGEQYF. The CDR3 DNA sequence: TGTGCCAGCAGTCCCGGGACAGGTGCATCGGGGGAGCAGTACTTC.

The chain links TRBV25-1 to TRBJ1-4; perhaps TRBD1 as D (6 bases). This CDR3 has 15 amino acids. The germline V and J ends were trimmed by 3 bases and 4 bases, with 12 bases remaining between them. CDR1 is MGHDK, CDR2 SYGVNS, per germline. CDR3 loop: CASSDGAGDNEKLFF. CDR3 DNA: TGTGCCAGCAGTGACGGGGCAGGGGATAATGAAAAACTGTTTTTT.

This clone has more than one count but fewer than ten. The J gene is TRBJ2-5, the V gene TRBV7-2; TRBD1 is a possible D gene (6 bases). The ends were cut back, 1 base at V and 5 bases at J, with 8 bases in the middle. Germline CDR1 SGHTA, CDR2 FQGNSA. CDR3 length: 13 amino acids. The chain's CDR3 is CASSLGRGETQYF. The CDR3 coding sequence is TGTGCCAGCAGCTTAGGAAGGGGGGAGACCCAGTACTTC.

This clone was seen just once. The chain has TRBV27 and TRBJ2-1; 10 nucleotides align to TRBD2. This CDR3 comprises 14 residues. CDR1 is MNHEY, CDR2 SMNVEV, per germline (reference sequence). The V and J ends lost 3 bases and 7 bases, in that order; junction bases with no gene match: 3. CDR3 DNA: TGTGCCAGCAGTTTGATTAGCGGGGGGAATGAGCAGTTCTTC. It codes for CASSLISGGNEQFF.

The CDR3 spells CASSTGTGVNYGYTF. CDR3 coding DNA: TGTGCCAGTAGTACTGGGACAGGGGTTAACTATGGCTACACCTTC. V is TRBV19 and J is TRBJ1-2; 10 nucleotides align to TRBD1. The J segment lost 1 base and the V segment lost 4 bases, leaving 3 bases of the junction unmatched. This CDR3 region has 15 residues. Germline lookup yields CDR1 LNHDA and CDR2 SQIVND (reference sequence).

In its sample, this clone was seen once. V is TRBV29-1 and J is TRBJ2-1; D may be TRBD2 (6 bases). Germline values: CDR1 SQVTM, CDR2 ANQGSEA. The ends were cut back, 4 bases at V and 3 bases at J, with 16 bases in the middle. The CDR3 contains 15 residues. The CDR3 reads CSVGRAGRDYNEQFF. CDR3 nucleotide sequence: TGCAGCGTTGGTAGGGCAGGGCGGGACTACAATGAGCAGTTCTTC.

The CDR3 nucleotides are TGTGCCAGCAACGACAGGATCTATGGCTACACCTTC. Translation gives CASNDRIYGYTF. The genes are TRBV5-6 and TRBJ1-2, with D maybe TRBD1 (6 bases). Deletions cut 6 bases from V and 4 bases from J, with 10 bases between. The CDR3 covers 12 residues. The germline gives CDR1 SGHDT, CDR2 YYEEEE.

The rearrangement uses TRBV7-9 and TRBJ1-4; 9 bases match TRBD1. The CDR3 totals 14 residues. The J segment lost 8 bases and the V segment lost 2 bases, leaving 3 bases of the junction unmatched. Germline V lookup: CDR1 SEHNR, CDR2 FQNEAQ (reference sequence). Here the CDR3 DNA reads TGTGCCAGCAGCTTACCCGGGACAGGGGAAAAACTGTTTTTT. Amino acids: CASSLPGTGEKLFF.

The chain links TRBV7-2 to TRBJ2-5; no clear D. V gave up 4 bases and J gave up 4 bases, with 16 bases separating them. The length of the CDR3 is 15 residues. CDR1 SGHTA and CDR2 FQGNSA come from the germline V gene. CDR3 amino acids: CASSSPSRLGETQYF. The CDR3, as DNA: TGTGCCAGCAGCTCCCCGTCCAGGTTAGGAGAGACCCAGTACTTC.

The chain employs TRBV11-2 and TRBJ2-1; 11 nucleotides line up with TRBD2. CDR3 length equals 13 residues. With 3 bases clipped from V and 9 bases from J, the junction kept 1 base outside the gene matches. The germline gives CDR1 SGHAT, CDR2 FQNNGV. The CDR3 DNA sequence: TGTGCCAGCAGCTTGGGACTAGCGGTTGAGCAGTTCTTC. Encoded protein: CASSLGLAVEQFF.

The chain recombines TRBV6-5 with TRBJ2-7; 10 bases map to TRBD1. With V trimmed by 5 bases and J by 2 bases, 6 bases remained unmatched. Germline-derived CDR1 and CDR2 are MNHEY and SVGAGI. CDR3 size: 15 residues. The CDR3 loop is CASSRAGQGTYEQYF. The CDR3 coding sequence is TGTGCCAGCAGTAGGGCGGGACAGGGGACCTACGAGCAGTACTTC.

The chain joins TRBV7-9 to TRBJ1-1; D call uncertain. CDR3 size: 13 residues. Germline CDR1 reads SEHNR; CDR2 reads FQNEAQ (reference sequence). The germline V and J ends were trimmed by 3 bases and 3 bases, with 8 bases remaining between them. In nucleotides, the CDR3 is TGTGCCAGCAGCTTCACAGCTGACACTGAAGCTTTCTTT. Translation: CASSFTADTEAFF. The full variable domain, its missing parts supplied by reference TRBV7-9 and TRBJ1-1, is DTGVSQNPRHKITKRGQNVTFRCDPISEHNRLYWYRQTLGQGPEFLTYFQNEAQLEKSRLLSDRFSAERPKGSFSTLEIQRTEQGDSAMYLCASSFTADTEAFFGQGTRLTVV.